This T cell receptor beta chain appears in the sequencing data of a study of T-cell reconstitution after alpha-beta-depleted transplantation in children. It was with unique molecular identifiers that the TCRbeta library was prepared. MiXCR was run by TCRdb on the PCR reads, yielding one entry per CDR3 protein. Among approximately 93,000 distinct CDR3 sequences, 7% to 9% were seen once, and the ten largest hold 5.5% to 7%. The CDR3 has 13 residues. V shed 5 bases, J shed 8 bases, and the junction held 5 bases outside the gene matches. Germline CDR1 MNHEY, CDR2 SVGAGI. There are many counts of this clonotype.

Sequencing was performed on PBMCs from the stem cell graft donor, taken from the stem cell graft. This chain uses TRBV6-5 with TRBJ1-2; 10 nucleotides align to TRBD1. This TCR came from a human donor who donated a stem cell graft to a child with congenital amegakaryocytic thrombocytopenia. DNA of the CDR3: TGTGCCAGCAGTCGGACAGGGGGAAGAGGCTACACCTTC. This sequence encodes CASSRTGGRGYTF.